Listed below are T cell receptor beta chains from one sample, sequenced in a study of cytomegalovirus exposure and HLA in healthy donors. Profiled with immunoSEQ multiplex PCR; TCRdb holds only in-frame clones, not every one. The sample contains 150,000 or so clones, 60% to 80% of which appear only once. The sequenced sample was PBMCs. All receptors derive from a male donor in good health and CMV-seronegative. The CDR3 runs from the conserved cysteine through the conserved F or W. The D gene is left open where the match is weak. A clone size is listed for some rows: how often the clone was seen (once, few, many), or a class if it is expanded.

TRBV7-9,TRBD1,NA,TRBJ1-2,CASSARTGPYTF,TGTGCCAGCAGCGCCAGGACAGGGCCCTACACCTTC
TRBV7-2,TRBD2,NA,TRBJ2-7,CASSRRLAGSREQYF,TGTGCCAGCAGCAGAAGACTAGCGGGAAGCCGCGAGCAGTACTTC
TRBV7-2,NA,NA,TRBJ1-3,CASSLVGSGNTIYF,TGTGCCAGCAGCTTAGTCGGGTCTGGAAACACCATATATTTT
TRBV21-1,NA,NA,TRBJ2-1,CASSKVFGQEGNEQFF,TGTGCCAGCAGCAAAGTTTTTGGACAGGAGGGCAATGAGCAGTTCTTC
TRBV28,NA,NA,TRBJ2-7,CASSETGVGSYEQYF,TGTGCCAGCAGTGAAACCGGGGTCGGGAGCTACGAGCAGTACTTC
TRBV7-8,TRBD2,NA,TRBJ2-7,CASNQRGRRGAAEQYF,TGTGCCAGCAACCAGCGGGGTCGGCGGGGGGCGGCCGAGCAGTACTTC
TRBV6-1,TRBD2,few,TRBJ2-5,CASKTSGTETQYF,TGTGCCAGCAAGACTAGCGGGACGGAGACCCAGTACTTC
TRBV29-1,TRBD2,NA,TRBJ2-1,CSVEAGTSGMYNEQFF,TGCAGCGTTGAAGCCGGGACTAGCGGGATGTACAATGAGCAGTTCTTC
TRBV6-1,NA,once,TRBJ1-2,CASSAPGKTNYGYTF,TGTGCCAGCAGTGCCCCGGGGAAGACTAACTATGGCTACACCTTC
TRBV2,TRBD1,NA,TRBJ1-1,CASTMTGGNTEAFF,TGTGCCAGCACCATGACAGGGGGAAACACTGAAGCTTTCTTT
TRBV4-1,TRBD1,few,TRBJ2-5,CASSQEGQGKETQYF,TGCGCCAGCAGCCAAGAAGGACAGGGGAAAGAGACCCAGTACTTC
TRBV25-1,TRBD2,NA,TRBJ2-5,CASIPVAGESTQYF,TGTGCCAGCATCCCGGTAGCGGGAGAATCGACCCAGTACTTC
TRBV6-1,NA,NA,TRBJ2-5,CASSEQGTGTQYF,TGTGCCAGCAGTGAACAGGGGACCGGGACCCAGTACTTC
TRBV5-1,TRBD1,NA,TRBJ1-1,CASSSQGANTEAFF,TGCGCCAGCAGCTCCCAGGGGGCTAACACTGAAGCTTTCTTT
TRBV7-2,NA,NA,TRBJ1-2,CASSPHINRQNYGYTF,TGTGCCAGCAGCCCCCATATCAACAGGCAAAACTATGGCTACACCTTC
TRBV10-3,TRBD2,NA,TRBJ2-1,CAIKELAGGPYEQFF,TGTGCCATCAAAGAGCTAGCGGGAGGGCCCTATGAGCAGTTCTTC
TRBV5-6,NA,NA,TRBJ1-2,CASSGGVTQLSGYTF,TGTGCCAGCAGCGGGGGGGTCACCCAGTTGAGTGGCTACACCTTC
TRBV29-1,TRBD1,NA,TRBJ1-5,CSVGQGGRNQPQHF,TGCAGCGTGGGACAGGGTGGACGCAATCAGCCCCAGCATTTT
TRBV28,NA,once,TRBJ2-7,CASSLRQGRSEQYF,TGTGCCAGCAGTTTAAGGCAGGGAAGAAGCGAGCAGTACTTC
TRBV19,NA,once,TRBJ2-7,CASSIAPRDSTPQYF,TGTGCCAGTAGTATTGCGCCCCGGGACTCCACCCCGCAGTACTTC
TRBV10-3,NA,NA,TRBJ1-3,CAISDLANSGNTIYF,TGTGCCATCAGTGACCTCGCGAACTCTGGAAACACCATATATTTT
TRBV4-1,NA,few,TRBJ2-7,CASSQTLGGYEQYF,TGCGCCAGCAGCCAAACCTTAGGAGGCTACGAGCAGTACTTC
TRBV6-6,NA,NA,TRBJ1-2,CASTSGGINYGYTF,TGTGCCAGCACCTCCGGGGGGATTAACTATGGCTACACCTTC
TRBV7-8,TRBD2,NA,TRBJ2-2,CASSLETSGGTGELFF,TGTGCCAGCAGCTTAGAGACTAGCGGGGGGACCGGGGAGCTGTTTTTT
TRBV6-1,TRBD1,NA,TRBJ2-2,CASSQGQGITGELFF,TGTGCCAGCAGCCAGGGACAGGGTATAACCGGGGAGCTGTTTTTT
TRBV11-3,NA,few,TRBJ2-3,CASSLEGAGAYTDTQYF,TGTGCCAGCAGCTTAGAAGGAGCAGGGGCTTACACAGATACGCAGTATTTT
TRBV7-9,NA,NA,TRBJ2-1,CSSSVGGYEQFF,TGTTCCAGCAGCGTCGGAGGCTATGAGCAGTTCTTC
TRBV5-1,NA,NA,TRBJ2-1,CASSETGSLDEQFF,TGCGCCAGCAGCGAAACAGGGAGTTTGGATGAGCAGTTCTTC